This T cell receptor beta chain was sequenced during a study of human T cells and chemical hapten exposure. The time point is: patch test 1, 2 weeks after DPC sensitization. Stated treatment: therapeutic diphenylcyclopropenone sensitization with weekly scalp DPC. The germline V gene has CDR1 LGHNT and CDR2 FRNRAP. V was cut by 6 bases and J by 0 bases, with 15 bases left in between. This CDR3 has 16 residues. TCRdb reprocessed the RACE reads via MiXCR and lists one record per CDR3 protein. Here the sample spans about 380,000 distinct CDR3 sequences, about 4.4% being singletons. This clonotype has at least ten counts.

The chain combines TRBV12-5 with TRBJ1-5; D is possibly TRBD1 (6 bases). The source of this sequence is a woman aged 45-65 years with alopecia areata. Some clones in this sample may be carry-over from other donors' samples. The input for sequencing was whole blood, taken in connection with sensitization to the hapten diphenylcyclopropenone (DPC). CDR3 DNA sequence: TGTGCTAGTGGCACCACGGGGGCAGCTAGCAATCAGCCCCAGCATTTT. It yields the protein CASGTTGAASNQPQHF. The full variable domain, rest sourced from reference TRBV12-5 and TRBJ1-5, is DARVTQTPRHKVTEMGQEVTMRCQPILGHNTVFWYRQTMMQGLELLAYFRNRAPLDDSGMPKDRFSAEMPDATLATLKIQPSEPRDSAVYFCASGTTGAASNQPQHFGDGTRLSIL.